This section outlines one T cell receptor beta chain sequence together with its context. Antigen specificity is unknown. The library was made from cDNA and included unique molecular identifiers. TCRdb processed the PCR reads anew with MiXCR; each CDR3 protein has one entry. The table shows under 650,000 distinct CDR3 sequences, with roughly 47% occurring only once. This record comes from a study of post-analysis software for immune sequencing data. Findings of the study overall: Several TRBV segments (TRBV5-6, TRBV5-1 and TRBV20-1 among them) occurred more frequently in patients than in controls. By F measure, samples from a shared preparation batch strongly co-clustered. There was significantly lower normalized Chao1 diversity in multiple sclerosis patients than in controls.

Germline assignment: CDR1 SEHNR and CDR2 FQNEAQ (reference sequence). This CDR3 is 13 amino acids long. Trimming stripped 2 bases from V and 5 bases from J, with 10 bases between. The chain recombines TRBV7-9 with TRBJ2-7, with D perhaps TRBD1 (5 bases). This TCR was sampled from a girl aged 5-17 years with multiple sclerosis. The sequencing input was blood. CDR3 sequence (DNA): TGTGCCAGCAGCTTACGATTAGGGGACGAGCAGTACTTC. Amino acid sequence: CASSLRLGDEQYF.